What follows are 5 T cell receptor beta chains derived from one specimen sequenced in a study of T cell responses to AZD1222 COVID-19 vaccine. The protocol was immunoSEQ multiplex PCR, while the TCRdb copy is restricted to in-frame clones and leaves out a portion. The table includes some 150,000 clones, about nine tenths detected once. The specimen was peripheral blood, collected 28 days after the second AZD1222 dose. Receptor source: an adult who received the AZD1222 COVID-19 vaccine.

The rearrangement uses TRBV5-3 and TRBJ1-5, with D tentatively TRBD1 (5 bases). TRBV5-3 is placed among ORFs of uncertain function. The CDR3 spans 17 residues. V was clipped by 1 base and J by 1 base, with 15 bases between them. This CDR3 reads CARSLWVRVRSNQPQHF. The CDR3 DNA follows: TGTGCCAGAAGCTTGTGGGTCAGGGTTAGAAGCAATCAGCCCCAGCATTTT.

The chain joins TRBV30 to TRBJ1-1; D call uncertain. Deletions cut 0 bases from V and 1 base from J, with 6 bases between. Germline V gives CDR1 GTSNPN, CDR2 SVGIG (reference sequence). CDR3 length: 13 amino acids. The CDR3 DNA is TGTGCCTGGAGTGTACACGGGAACACTGAAGCTTTCTTT. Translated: CAWSVHGNTEAFF.

The CDR3 region has the DNA TGTGCCAGCAGTCGGACTAGCCCATACAATGAGCAGTTCTTC. As protein: CASSRTSPYNEQFF. The V and J genes are TRBV27 and TRBJ2-1; 8 nucleotides line up with TRBD2. Germline V lookup: CDR1 MNHEY, CDR2 SMNVEV (reference sequence). Trimming cost V 5 bases and J 4 bases; bases outside gene matches: 4. This CDR3 comprises 14 residues.

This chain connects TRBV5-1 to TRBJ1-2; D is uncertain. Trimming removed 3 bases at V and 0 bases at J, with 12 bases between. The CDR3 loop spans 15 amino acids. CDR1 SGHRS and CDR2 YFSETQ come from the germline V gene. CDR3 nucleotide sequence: TGCGCCAGCAGCTCCGGCCGGTCAGCTAACTATGGCTACACCTTC. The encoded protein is CASSSGRSANYGYTF.

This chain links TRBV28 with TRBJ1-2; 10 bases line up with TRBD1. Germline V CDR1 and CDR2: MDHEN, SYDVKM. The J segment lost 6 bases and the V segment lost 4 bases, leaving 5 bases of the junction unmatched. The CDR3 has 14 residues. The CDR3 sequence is CASSWGQGTHGYTF. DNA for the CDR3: TGTGCCAGCAGTTGGGGACAGGGGACCCATGGCTACACCTTC.